This T cell receptor beta chain stems from a study of blood T cells in healthy people across ages. On the study more broadly: About one barcoded beta molecule per two T cells was captured by template switching.

The germline V gene encodes CDR1 SGHVS and CDR2 FQNEAQ. This CDR3 has 15 amino acids. V lost 6 bases to trimming and J lost 8 bases, with 20 bases between them. Sample-barcoded 5' priming and a J-beta primer mix drove a second PCR of roughly 6 to 12 cycles. Every sample produced at least 3 million CDR3-containing paired-end reads. Each CDR3 protein is one row after TCRdb ran MiXCR on the 5' RACE reads. Here the sample spans 800,000 to 1,000,000 distinct CDR3 sequences, roughly 52% being singletons. Per sample, a minimum of 6 million PBMCs were isolated. The chain has TRBV7-8 and TRBJ2-1, with D tentatively TRBD1 (6 bases). The sequenced material came from blood. This clonotype was obtained from a man aged 30 to 39 in good health. CDR3 amino acids: CASSRETTGWYEQFF. For the CDR3, the DNA is TGTGCCAGCAGTCGAGAAACGACAGGATGGTATGAGCAGTTCTTC.